A selection of T cell receptor beta chains follows, all from one sample in a study of regulatory T cells in long-lasting Graves disease. TCRdb reanalysed the multiplex PCR reads using MiXCR and keeps one entry per CDR3 protein. The profile shows 560,000 or so distinct CDR3 sequences, about 16% of them singletons. In addition, the sample was reused for a study of T cells in Graves' hyperthyroidism and ophthalmopathy.

The specimen comprised peripheral blood mononuclear cells (PBMCs), sampled at new diagnosis, from a patient treated with antithyroid drugs. The source of these receptors is a man aged 18 to 30 with Graves disease. The CDR3 runs from the conserved cysteine through the conserved F or W. D genes are given only for firm matches. A row's size may be missing; if present it is once, few, many or a size class.

J: TRBJ2-2; V: TRBV28; D: NA; size: many; DNA: TGTGCCAGCACATTAGACTCCGGGACACTAAACACCGGGGAGCTGTTTTTT; CDR3: CASTLDSGTLNTGELFF
J: TRBJ2-1; V: TRBV5-8; D: TRBD1; size: many; DNA: TGTGCCAGCAGCTCCGCTCCGGGACAGGGGGCTAATGAGCAGTTCTTC; CDR3: CASSSAPGQGANEQFF
J: TRBJ2-7; V: TRBV28; D: TRBD1; size: few; DNA: TGTGCCAGCGAGGGGGGGGGACAGGGGGTATACGAGCAGTACTTC; CDR3: CASEGGGQGVYEQYF
J: TRBJ2-5; V: TRBV11-2; D: NA; size: many; DNA: TGTGCCAGCAGCTTAGCCAGTCACCGGGAGACCCAGTACTTC; CDR3: CASSLASHRETQYF
J: TRBJ1-3; V: TRBV9; D: NA; size: NA; DNA: TGTGCCAGCAGCGTATTGGCGGGGCTCGGAAACACCATATATTTT; CDR3: CASSVLAGLGNTIYF
J: TRBJ2-3; V: TRBV28; D: TRBD2; size: few; DNA: TGTGCCAGCAGTTTAGTAGCGGGAGCCACAGATACGCAGTATTTT; CDR3: CASSLVAGATDTQYF
J: TRBJ2-7; V: TRBV28; D: TRBD2; size: many; DNA: TGTGCCAGCGGCCCAGGATCCGCACTAGCGGGCTCCTACGAGCAGTACTTC; CDR3: CASGPGSALAGSYEQYF
J: TRBJ1-4; V: TRBV28; D: TRBD1; size: many; DNA: TGTGCCAGCAGCCAACTGGGGACAGGTGAAAAACTGTTTTTT; CDR3: CASSQLGTGEKLFF
J: TRBJ2-1; V: TRBV5-4; D: TRBD2; size: few; DNA: TGTGCCAGCAGCTCCTCGTCCGGGGGGAATGAGCAGTTCTTC; CDR3: CASSSSSGGNEQFF
J: TRBJ2-7; V: TRBV7-9; D: NA; size: many; DNA: TGTGCCAGCAGCTCAGACAGGAATGACTACGAGCAGTACTTC; CDR3: CASSSDRNDYEQYF
J: TRBJ2-7; V: TRBV12-3/TRBV12-4; D: TRBD2; size: many; DNA: TGTGCCAGCAGCGGACTAGCCGATTCCTACGAGCAGTACTTC; CDR3: CASSGLADSYEQYF
J: TRBJ2-7; V: TRBV20-1; D: TRBD2; size: many; DNA: TGCAGTGCTACCACTTGGGCGGGAGCAAGCTACGAGCAGTACTTC; CDR3: CSATTWAGASYEQYF
J: TRBJ2-5; V: TRBV4-1; D: NA; size: few; DNA: TGCGCCAGCAGCCAAGCCGTACAGGGAAAGACCCAGTACTTC; CDR3: CASSQAVQGKTQYF
J: TRBJ2-3; V: TRBV19; D: NA; size: many; DNA: TGTGCCAGTAGTATAGGGGGGAGTAGCACAGATACGCAGTATTTT; CDR3: CASSIGGSSTDTQYF
J: TRBJ1-2; V: TRBV11-1; D: NA; size: many; DNA: TGTGCCAGCAGTCTTACAGGGAGCGGCTACACCTTC; CDR3: CASSLTGSGYTF
J: TRBJ2-7; V: TRBV30; D: NA; size: few; DNA: TGTGCCTGGAGTGTATCTTCCGAGCAGTACTTC; CDR3: CAWSVSSEQYF
J: TRBJ1-1; V: TRBV5-1; D: NA; size: many; DNA: TGCGCCAGCAGCTTGGGAGGAACGGGAGACACTGAAGCTTTCTTT; CDR3: CASSLGGTGDTEAFF
J: TRBJ1-2; V: TRBV29-1; D: TRBD1; size: few; DNA: TGCAGCGTCGGTCAGGGGGCTTGGTATGGCTACACCTTC; CDR3: CSVGQGAWYGYTF
J: TRBJ2-7; V: TRBV6-2/TRBV6-3; D: NA; size: many; DNA: TGTGCCAGCAGTTACTCACTAGAACAAACCTACGAGCAGTACTTC; CDR3: CASSYSLEQTYEQYF
J: TRBJ2-1; V: TRBV28; D: NA; size: many; DNA: TGTGCCAGCAGTTACCTATCGGGTGAGCAGTTCTTC; CDR3: CASSYLSGEQFF
J: TRBJ1-1; V: TRBV28; D: NA; size: many; DNA: TGTGCCAGCAGTTCTTCAGGGCGGAGGACTGAAGCTTTCTTT; CDR3: CASSSSGRRTEAFF
J: TRBJ2-1; V: TRBV7-2; D: NA; size: many; DNA: TGTGCCAGCAGCAATAGACGGGCAGGGAGCTCCTACAATGAGCAGTTCTTC; CDR3: CASSNRRAGSSYNEQFF